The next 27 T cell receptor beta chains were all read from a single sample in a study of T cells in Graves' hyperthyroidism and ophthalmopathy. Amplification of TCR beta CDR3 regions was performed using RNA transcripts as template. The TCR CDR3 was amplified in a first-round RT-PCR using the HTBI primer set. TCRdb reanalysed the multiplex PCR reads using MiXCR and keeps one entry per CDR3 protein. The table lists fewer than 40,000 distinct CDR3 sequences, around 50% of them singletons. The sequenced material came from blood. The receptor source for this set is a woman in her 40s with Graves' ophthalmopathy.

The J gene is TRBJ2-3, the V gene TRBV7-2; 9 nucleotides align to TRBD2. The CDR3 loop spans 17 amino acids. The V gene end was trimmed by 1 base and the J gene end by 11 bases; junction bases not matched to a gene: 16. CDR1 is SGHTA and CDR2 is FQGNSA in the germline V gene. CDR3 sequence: CASSLGRGLAGLVEQYF. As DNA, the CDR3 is TGTGCCAGCAGCTTAGGACGAGGGCTAGCGGGACTGGTTGAGCAGTATTTT.

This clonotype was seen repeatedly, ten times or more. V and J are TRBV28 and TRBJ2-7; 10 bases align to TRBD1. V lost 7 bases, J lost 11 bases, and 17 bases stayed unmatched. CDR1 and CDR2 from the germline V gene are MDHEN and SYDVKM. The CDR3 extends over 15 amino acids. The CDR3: CASTSATGGGLIKYF. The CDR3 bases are TGTGCCAGCACCTCAGCGACAGGGGGCGGCCTTATCAAGTACTTC.

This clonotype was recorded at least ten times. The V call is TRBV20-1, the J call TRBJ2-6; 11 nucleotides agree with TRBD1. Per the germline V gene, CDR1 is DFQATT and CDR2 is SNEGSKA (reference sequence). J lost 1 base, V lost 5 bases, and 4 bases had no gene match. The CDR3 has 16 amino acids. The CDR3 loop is CSAPGTGGSGANVLTF. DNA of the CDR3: TGCAGTGCTCCAGGGACAGGGGGATCTGGGGCCAACGTCCTGACTTTC.

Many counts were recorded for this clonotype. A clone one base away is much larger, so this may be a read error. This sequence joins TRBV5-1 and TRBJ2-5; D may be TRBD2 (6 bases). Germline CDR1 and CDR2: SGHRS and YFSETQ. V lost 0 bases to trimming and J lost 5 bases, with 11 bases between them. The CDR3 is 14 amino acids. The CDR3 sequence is CASSLGGGLETQYF. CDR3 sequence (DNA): TGCGCCAGCAGCTTGGGGGGAGGCCTGGAGACCCAGTACTTC. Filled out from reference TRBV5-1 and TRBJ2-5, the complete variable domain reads KAGVTQTPRYLIKTRGQQVTLSCSPISGHRSVSWYQQTPGQGLQFLFEYFSETQRNKGNFPGRFSGRQFSNSRSEMNVSTLELGDSALYLCASSLGGGLETQYFGPGTRLLVL.

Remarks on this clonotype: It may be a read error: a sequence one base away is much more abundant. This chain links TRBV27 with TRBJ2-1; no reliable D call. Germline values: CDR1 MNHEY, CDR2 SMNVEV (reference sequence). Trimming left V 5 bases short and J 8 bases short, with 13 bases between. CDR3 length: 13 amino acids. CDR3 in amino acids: CASSTEPLDEQFF. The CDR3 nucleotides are TGTGCCAGCAGTACAGAGCCTCTCGATGAGCAGTTCTTC.

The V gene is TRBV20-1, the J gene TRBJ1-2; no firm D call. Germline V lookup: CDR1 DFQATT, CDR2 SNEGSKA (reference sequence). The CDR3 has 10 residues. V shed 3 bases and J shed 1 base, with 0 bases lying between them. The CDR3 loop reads CSASNYGYTF. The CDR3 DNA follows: TGCAGTGCTAGTAACTATGGCTACACCTTC.

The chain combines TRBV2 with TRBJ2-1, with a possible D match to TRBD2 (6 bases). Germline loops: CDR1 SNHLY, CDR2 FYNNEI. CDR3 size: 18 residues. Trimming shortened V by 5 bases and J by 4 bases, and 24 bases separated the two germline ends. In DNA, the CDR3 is TGTGCCAGCAGTTCGGGACTGGATAGCGGCGGAAGTTACAATGAGCAGTTCTTC. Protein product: CASSSGLDSGGSYNEQFF.

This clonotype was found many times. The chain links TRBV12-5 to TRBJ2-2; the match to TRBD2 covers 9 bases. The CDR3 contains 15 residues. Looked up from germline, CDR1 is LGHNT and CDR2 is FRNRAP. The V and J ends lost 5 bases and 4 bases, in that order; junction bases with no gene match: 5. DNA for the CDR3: TGTGCTAGTGGTGGAGCGGGAGGAGTCACCGGGGAGCTGTTTTTT. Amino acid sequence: CASGGAGGVTGELFF.

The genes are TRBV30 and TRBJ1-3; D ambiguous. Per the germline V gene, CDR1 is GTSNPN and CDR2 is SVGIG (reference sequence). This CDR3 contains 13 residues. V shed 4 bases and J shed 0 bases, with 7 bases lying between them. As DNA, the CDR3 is TGTGCCTGGATCGCACTCTCTGGAAACACCATATATTTT. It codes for CAWIALSGNTIYF. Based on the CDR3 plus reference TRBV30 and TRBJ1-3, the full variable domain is SQTIHQWPATLVQPVGSPLSLECTVEGTSNPNLYWYRQAAGRGLQLLFYSVGIGQISSEVPQNLSASRPQDRQFILSSKKLLLSDSGFYLCAWIALSGNTIYFGEGSWLTVV.

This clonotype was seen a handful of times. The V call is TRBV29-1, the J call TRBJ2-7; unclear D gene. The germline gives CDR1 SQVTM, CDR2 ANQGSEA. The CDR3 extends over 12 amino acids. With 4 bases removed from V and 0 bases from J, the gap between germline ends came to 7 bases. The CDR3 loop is CSVVSSSYEQYF. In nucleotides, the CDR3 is TGCAGCGTTGTTAGCAGCTCCTACGAGCAGTACTTC.

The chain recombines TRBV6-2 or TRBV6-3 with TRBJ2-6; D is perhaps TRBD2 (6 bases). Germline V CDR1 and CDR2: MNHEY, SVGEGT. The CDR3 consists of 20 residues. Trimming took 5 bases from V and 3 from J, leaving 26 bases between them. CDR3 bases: TGTGCCAGCAGTATTCCGGGACTGAGGATTGGAGCTCTTGGGGCCAACGTCCTGACTTTC. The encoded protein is CASSIPGLRIGALGANVLTF.

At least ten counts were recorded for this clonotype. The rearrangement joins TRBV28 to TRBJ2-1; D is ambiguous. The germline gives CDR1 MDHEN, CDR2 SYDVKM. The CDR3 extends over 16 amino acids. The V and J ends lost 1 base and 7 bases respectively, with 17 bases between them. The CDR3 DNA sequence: TGTGCCAGCAGTTTATCTGTCGGAACAGATAGGAATGAGCAGTTCTTC. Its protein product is CASSLSVGTDRNEQFF.

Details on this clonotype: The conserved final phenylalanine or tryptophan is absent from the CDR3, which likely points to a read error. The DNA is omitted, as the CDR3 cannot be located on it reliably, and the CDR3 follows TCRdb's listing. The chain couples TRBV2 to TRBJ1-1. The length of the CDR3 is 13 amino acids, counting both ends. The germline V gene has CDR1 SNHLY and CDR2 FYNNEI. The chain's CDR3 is CASRRDGNTEAFC.

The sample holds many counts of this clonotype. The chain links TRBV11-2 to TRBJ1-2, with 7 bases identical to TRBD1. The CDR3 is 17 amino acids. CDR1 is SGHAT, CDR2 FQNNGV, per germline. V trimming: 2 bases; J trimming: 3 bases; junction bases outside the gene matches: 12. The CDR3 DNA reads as TGTGCCAGCAGCTTAAGTTCCAACAGGGGTAACGACTATGGCTACACCTTC. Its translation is CASSLSSNRGNDYGYTF.

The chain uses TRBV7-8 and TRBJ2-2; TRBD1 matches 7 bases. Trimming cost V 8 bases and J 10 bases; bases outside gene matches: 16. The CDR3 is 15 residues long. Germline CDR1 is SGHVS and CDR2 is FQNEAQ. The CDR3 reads CASRPWTGEGEELFF. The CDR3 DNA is TGTGCCAGCCGCCCGTGGACAGGAGAAGGCGAGGAGCTGTTTTTT.

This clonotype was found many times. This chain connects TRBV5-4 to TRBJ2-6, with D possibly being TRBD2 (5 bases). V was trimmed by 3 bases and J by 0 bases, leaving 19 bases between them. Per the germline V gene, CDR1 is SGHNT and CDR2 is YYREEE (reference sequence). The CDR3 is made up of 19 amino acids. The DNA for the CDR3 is TGTGCCAGCAGCTCGGGGTTACGGGGAGCCCTCTCTGGGGCCAACGTCCTGACTTTC. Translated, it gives CASSSGLRGALSGANVLTF.

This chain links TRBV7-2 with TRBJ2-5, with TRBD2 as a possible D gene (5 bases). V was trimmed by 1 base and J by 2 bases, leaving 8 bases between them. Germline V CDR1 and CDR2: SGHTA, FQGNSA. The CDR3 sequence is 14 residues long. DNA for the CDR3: TGTGCCAGCAGCTTAGTGTGGGAGCAAGAGACCCAGTACTTC. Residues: CASSLVWEQETQYF. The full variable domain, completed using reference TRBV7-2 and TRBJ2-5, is GAGVSQSPSNKVTEKGKDVELRCDPISGHTALYWYRQSLGQGLEFLIYFQGNSAPDKSGLPSDRFSAERTGGSVSTLTIQRTQQEDSAVYLCASSLVWEQETQYFGPGTRLLVL.

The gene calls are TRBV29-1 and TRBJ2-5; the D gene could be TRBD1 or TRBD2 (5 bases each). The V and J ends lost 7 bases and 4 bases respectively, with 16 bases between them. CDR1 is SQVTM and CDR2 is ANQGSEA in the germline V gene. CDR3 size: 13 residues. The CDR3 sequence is CSGNGATRETQYF. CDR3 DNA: TGCAGCGGCAACGGGGCCACGAGAGAGACCCAGTACTTC. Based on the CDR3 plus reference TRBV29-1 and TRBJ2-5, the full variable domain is SAVISQKPSRDICQRGTSLTIQCQVDSQVTMMFWYRQQPGQSLTLIATANQGSEATYESGFVIDKFPISRPNLTFSTLTVSNMSPEDSSIYLCSGNGATRETQYFGPGTRLLVL.

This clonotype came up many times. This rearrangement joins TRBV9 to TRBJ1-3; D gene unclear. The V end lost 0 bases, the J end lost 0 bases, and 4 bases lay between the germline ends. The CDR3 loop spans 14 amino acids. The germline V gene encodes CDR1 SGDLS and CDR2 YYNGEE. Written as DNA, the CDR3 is TGTGCCAGCAGCGTAGGGTACTCTGGAAACACCATATATTTT. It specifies CASSVGYSGNTIYF.

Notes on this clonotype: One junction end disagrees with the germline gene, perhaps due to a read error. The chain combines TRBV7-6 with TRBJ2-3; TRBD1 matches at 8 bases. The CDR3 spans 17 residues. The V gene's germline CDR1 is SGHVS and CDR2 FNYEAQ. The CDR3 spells CASSIASDREFSDTQYF. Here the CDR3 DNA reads TGTGCCAGCAGCATAGCTTCGGACAGGGAATTTTCAGATACGCAGTATTTT.

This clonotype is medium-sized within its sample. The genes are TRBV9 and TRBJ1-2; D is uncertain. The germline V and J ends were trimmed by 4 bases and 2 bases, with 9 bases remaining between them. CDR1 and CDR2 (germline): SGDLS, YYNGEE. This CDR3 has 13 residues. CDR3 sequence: CASSKSPNYGYTF. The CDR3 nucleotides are TGTGCCAGCAGCAAGTCTCCAAACTATGGCTACACCTTC.

This chain's CDR3 is CAIGDRGHNEQYF. The CDR3 bases are TGTGCCATAGGTGACAGGGGGCACAACGAGCAGTACTTC. The chain uses TRBV10-3 and TRBJ2-7; TRBD1 agrees at 10 bases. Germline V gene lookup returns CDR1 ENHRY and CDR2 SYGVKD. Germline trimming cut 9 bases from V and 5 bases from J; bases unmatched to any gene: 7. The CDR3 is 13 amino acids.

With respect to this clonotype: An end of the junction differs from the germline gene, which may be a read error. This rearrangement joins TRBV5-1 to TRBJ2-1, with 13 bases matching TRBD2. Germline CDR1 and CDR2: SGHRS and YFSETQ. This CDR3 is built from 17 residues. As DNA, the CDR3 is TGCGCCAGCAGCCCGAGACTAGCGGGGGGCCTTTACAATGTGCAGCTCTTC. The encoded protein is CASSPRLAGGLYNVQLF. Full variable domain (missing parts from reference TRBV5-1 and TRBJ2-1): KAGVTQTPRYLIKTRGQQVTLSCSPISGHRSVSWYQQTPGQGLQFLFEYFSETQRNKGNFPGRFSGRQFSNSRSEMNVSTLELGDSALYLCASSPRLAGGLYNVQLFGPGTRLTVL.

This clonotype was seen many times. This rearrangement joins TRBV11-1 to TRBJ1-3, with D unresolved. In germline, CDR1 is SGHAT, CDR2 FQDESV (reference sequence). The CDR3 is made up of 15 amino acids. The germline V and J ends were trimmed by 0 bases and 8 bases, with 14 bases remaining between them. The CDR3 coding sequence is TGTGCCAGCAGCTTAGCTCCGGGAAAGGAGGACACCATATATTTT. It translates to CASSLAPGKEDTIYF.

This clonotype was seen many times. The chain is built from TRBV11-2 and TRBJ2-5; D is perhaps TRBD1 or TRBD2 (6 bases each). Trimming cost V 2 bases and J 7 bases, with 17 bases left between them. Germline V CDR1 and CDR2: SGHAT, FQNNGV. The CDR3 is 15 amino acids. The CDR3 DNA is TGTGCCAGCAGCTTAAACGAAGGGGGGTTCGGGACCCAGTACTTC. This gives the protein CASSLNEGGFGTQYF.

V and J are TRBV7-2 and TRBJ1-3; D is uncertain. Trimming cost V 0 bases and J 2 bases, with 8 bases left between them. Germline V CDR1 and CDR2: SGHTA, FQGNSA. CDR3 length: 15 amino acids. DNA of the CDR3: TGTGCCAGCAGCTTAGCAGTAACAGCTGGAAACACCATATATTTT. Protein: CASSLAVTAGNTIYF.

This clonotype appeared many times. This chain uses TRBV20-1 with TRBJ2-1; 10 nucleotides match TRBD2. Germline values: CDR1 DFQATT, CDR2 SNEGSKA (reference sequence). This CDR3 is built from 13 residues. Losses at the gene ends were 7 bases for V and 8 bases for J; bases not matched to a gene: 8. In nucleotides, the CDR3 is TGCAGTGTTCCAGCGGGGGGGCGGGATGAGCAGTTCTTC. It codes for CSVPAGGRDEQFF.